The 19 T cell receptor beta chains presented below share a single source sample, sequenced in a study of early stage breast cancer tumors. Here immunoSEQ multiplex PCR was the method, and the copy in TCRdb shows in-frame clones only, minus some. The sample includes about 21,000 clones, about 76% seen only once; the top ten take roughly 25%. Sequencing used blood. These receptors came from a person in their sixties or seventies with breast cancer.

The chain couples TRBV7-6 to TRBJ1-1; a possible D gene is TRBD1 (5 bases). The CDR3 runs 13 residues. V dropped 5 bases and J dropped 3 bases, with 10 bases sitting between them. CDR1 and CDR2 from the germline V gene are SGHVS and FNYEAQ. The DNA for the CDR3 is TGTGCCAGCAGCCCAGGGTTACACACTGAAGCTTTCTTT. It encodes CASSPGLHTEAFF. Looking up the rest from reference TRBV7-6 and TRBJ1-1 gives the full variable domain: GAGVSQSPRYKVTKRGQDVALRCDPISGHVSLYWYRQALGQGPEFLTYFNYEAQQDKSGLPNDRFSAERPEGSISTLTIQRTEQRDSAMYRCASSPGLHTEAFFGQGTRLTVV.

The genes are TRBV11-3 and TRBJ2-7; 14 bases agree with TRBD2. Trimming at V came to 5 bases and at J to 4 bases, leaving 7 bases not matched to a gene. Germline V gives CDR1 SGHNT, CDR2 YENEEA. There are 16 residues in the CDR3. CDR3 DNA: TGTGCCAGCAGCACCGGGACTAGCGGGAGTATATACGAGCAGTACTTC. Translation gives CASSTGTSGSIYEQYF.

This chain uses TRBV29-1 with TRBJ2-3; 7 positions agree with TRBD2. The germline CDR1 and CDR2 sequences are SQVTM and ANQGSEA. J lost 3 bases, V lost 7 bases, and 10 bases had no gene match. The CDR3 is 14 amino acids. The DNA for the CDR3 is TGCAGCGCTGACTGGGGGGGAGGGACAGATACGCAGTATTTT. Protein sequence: CSADWGGGTDTQYF.

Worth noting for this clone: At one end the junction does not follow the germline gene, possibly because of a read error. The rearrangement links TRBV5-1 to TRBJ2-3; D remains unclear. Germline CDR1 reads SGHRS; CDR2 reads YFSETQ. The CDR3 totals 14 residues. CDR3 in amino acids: CASNLNPFTDTQYF. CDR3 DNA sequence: TGCGCCAGCAACTTGAACCCGTTCACAGATACGCAGTATTTT.

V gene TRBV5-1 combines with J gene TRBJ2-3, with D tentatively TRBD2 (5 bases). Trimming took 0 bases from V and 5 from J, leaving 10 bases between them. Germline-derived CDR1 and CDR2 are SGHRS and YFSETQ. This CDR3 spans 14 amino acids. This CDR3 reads CASSLGENVDTQYF. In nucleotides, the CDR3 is TGCGCCAGCAGCTTGGGGGAGAACGTAGATACGCAGTATTTT. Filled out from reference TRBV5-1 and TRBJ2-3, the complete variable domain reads KAGVTQTPRYLIKTRGQQVTLSCSPISGHRSVSWYQQTPGQGLQFLFEYFSETQRNKGNFPGRFSGRQFSNSRSEMNVSTLELGDSALYLCASSLGENVDTQYFGPGTRLTVL.

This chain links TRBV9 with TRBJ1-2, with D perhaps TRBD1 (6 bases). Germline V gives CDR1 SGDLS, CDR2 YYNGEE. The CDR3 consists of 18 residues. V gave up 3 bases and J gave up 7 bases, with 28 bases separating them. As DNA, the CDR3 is TGTGCCAGCAGCGGACCGAAGGGACAAGGAAGCGAACTGGGTGGCTACACCTTC. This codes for CASSGPKGQGSELGGYTF.

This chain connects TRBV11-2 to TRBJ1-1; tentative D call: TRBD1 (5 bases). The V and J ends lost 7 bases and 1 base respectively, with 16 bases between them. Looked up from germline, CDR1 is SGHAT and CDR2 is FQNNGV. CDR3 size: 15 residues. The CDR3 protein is CASNLQGNENTEAFF. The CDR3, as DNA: TGTGCCAGCAACCTCCAGGGCAATGAGAACACTGAAGCTTTCTTT.

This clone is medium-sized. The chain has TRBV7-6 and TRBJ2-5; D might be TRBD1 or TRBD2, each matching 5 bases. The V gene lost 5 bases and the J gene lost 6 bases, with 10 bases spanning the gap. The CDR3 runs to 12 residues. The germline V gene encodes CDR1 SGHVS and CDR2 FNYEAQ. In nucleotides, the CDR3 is TGTGCCAGCAGCCCATGGGGGAAGACCCAGTACTTC. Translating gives CASSPWGKTQYF.

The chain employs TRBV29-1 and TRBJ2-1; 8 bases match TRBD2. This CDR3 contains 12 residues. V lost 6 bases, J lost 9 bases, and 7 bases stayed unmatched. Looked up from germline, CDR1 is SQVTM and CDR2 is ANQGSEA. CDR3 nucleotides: TGCAGCGTGGCCCATCGGGGGGGTGAGCAGTTCTTC. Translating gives CSVAHRGGEQFF.

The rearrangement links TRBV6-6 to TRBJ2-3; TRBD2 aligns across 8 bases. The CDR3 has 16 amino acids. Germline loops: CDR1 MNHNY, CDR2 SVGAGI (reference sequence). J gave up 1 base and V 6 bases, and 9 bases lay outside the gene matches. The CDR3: CASSWGLEGGTDTQYF. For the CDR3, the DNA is TGTGCCAGCAGCTGGGGACTAGAGGGGGGCACAGATACGCAGTATTTT.

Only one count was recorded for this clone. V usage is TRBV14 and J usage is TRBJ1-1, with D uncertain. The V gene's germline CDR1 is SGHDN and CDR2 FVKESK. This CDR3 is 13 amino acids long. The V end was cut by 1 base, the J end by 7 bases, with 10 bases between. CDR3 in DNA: TGTGCCAGCAGCCAAGCCGGGAGAGGTGAAGCTTTCTTT. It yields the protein CASSQAGRGEAFF.

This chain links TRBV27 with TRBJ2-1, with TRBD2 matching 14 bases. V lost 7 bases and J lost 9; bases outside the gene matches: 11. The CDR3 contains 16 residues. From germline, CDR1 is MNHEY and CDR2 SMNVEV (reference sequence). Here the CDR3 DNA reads TGTGCCAGCACCCCTCCGGGACTAGCGGGAGAGGGTGAGCAGTTCTTC. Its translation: CASTPPGLAGEGEQFF.

CDR3 DNA sequence: TGTGCCAGCAGCTTAGGTGGGGGTACCGGGGAGCTGTTTTTT. Its translation: CASSLGGGTGELFF. This chain uses TRBV11-2 with TRBJ2-2; D is perhaps TRBD1 or TRBD2 (5 bases each). The germline V gene has CDR1 SGHAT and CDR2 FQNNGV. V was pared by 1 base and J by 5 bases, with 8 bases between. The CDR3 has 14 residues.

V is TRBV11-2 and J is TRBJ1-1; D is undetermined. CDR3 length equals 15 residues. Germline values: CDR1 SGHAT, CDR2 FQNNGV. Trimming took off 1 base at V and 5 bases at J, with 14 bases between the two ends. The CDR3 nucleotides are TGTGCCAGCAGCTTAGTCTGGCAGGAGGGAACTGAAGCTTTCTTT. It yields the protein CASSLVWQEGTEAFF.

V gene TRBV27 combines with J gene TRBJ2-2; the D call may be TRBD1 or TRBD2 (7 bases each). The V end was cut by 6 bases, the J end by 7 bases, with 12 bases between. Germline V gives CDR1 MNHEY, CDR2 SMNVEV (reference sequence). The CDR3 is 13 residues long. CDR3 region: CASSTGEGGELFF. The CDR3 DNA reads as TGTGCCAGCAGCACAGGGGAGGGCGGGGAGCTGTTTTTT.

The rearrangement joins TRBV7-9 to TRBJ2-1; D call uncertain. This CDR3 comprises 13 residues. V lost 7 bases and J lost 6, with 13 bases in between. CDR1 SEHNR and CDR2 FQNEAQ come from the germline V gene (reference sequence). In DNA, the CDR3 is TGTGCCAGCAACCCTCCCGCGCTCAATGAGCAGTTCTTC. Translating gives CASNPPALNEQFF. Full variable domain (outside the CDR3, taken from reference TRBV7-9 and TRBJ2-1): DTGVSQNPRHKITKRGQNVTFRCDPISEHNRLYWYRQTLGQGPEFLTYFQNEAQLEKSRLLSDRFSAERPKGSFSTLEIQRTEQGDSAMYLCASNPPALNEQFFGPGTRLTVL.

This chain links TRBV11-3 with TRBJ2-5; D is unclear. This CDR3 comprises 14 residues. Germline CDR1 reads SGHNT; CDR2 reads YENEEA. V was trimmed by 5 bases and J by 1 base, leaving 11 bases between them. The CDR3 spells CASSPEQIQETQYF. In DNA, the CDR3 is TGTGCCAGCAGCCCTGAACAGATCCAAGAGACCCAGTACTTC.

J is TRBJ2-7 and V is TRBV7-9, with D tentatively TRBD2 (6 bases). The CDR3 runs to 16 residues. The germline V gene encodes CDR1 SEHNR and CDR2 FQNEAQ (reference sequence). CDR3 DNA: TGTGCGGTTGGCCCGGGGGATAAAACAGTCGCCTACGAGCAGTACTTC. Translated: CAVGPGDKTVAYEQYF.

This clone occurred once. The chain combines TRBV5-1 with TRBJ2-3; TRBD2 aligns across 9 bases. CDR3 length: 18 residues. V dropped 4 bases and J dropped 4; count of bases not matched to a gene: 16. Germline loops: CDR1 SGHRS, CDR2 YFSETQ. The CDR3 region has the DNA TGCGCCAGCAGCCTAAGGGGGGGTAGCGGGAGTCATGCAGATACGCAGTATTTT. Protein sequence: CASSLRGGSGSHADTQYF.